This TCR beta chain emerged from a study of cytomegalovirus exposure and HLA in healthy donors. Concerning this clone: Its specificity is unknown.

Primers: 60 Vbeta forward and 13 Jbeta reverse. Profiling relied on immunoSEQ multiplex PCR, and the TCRdb table lists in-frame clones only, not all of them. Of some 120,000 clones in the sample, 75% to 85% were seen once. This CDR3 comprises 12 residues. Germline V gene lookup returns CDR1 GTSNPN and CDR2 SVGIG (reference sequence). V lost 5 bases and J 2 bases, leaving 9 bases between the germline ends. Findings and limits, study-wide: It was 150 to 200 TCR beta chains that were listed as cytomegalovirus-associated. The study found most TCR sequences rare, yet found some public TCRs in many donors. In an earlier analysis, most TCR beta V segments were productive about 87% or about 30% of the time. Within the data, a cluster of highly shared sequence variants was likely a sequencing artifact.

The V gene is TRBV30, the J gene TRBJ1-1; possibly TRBD1 for D (6 bases). The sequence came from a man between 18 and 29 years old in good health and CMV-seronegative. The source material was PBMCs. The CDR3 spells CAWDRLNTEAFF. The CDR3 bases are TGTGCCTGGGACAGGTTAAACACTGAAGCTTTCTTT.